The sequence of this T cell receptor (beta chain) was determined in a study of T cell changes during pregnancy in multiple sclerosis. Only in-frame clones appear in the TCRdb table, and some are missing; sequencing was by immunoSEQ multiplex PCR. Of roughly 80,000 clones in the sample, roughly 91% were seen once. The CDR3 extends over 15 amino acids. Germline V gene sequence: CDR1 SGHVS, CDR2 FQNEAQ. J gave up 2 bases and V 5 bases, and 4 bases lay outside the gene matches. The sequencing used peripheral blood, collected in the first trimester of pregnancy. This chain joins TRBV7-8 and TRBJ1-5; 9 bases are a match to TRBD1. This sequence originates from a female donor with multiple sclerosis, enrolled in a pregnancy study. The CDR3 bases are TGTGCCAGCAGCACAGGGGGCGAGGGCAATCAGCCCCAGCATTTT. This sequence encodes CASSTGGEGNQPQHF.